One and the same sample provided the 15 T cell receptor beta chains below, sequenced in a study of blood T cell repertoires in COVID-19. Assay: immunoSEQ multiplex PCR; the TCRdb copy retains only in-frame clones and omits some. The sample holds 250,000 or so clones, 75% to 90% seen once. The sequencing input was PBMCs or T cells enriched from blood (not recorded which). The receptors derive from a young woman with acute COVID-19.

The V call is TRBV27, the J call TRBJ2-1; unclear D gene. V lost 5 bases and J lost 6, with 23 bases in between. Germline V gene sequence: CDR1 MNHEY, CDR2 SMNVEV (reference sequence). There are 17 residues in the CDR3. CDR3 nucleotides: TGTGCCAGCAGTCCCCTCGGTTTGCCGGTTGGTTTCAATGAGCAGTTCTTC. Its protein product is CASSPLGLPVGFNEQFF.

The rearrangement joins TRBV6-5 to TRBJ1-3; 7 bases are a match to TRBD1. The germline CDR1 and CDR2 sequences are MNHEY and SVGAGI. This CDR3 region has 16 residues. V was pared by 4 bases and J by 1 base, with 7 bases of the junction left unmatched. The CDR3 DNA reads as TGTGCCAGCAGTTTTCAGACAGGGTGGTCTGGAAACACCATATATTTT. Translation gives CASSFQTGWSGNTIYF.

The chain combines TRBV24-1 with TRBJ2-3, with 8 bases matching TRBD1. CDR3 length: 16 residues. After removal of 2 bases from V and 1 base from J, the junction contained 4 bases not matched to a gene. Germline CDR1 is KGHDR and CDR2 is SFDVKD. Here the CDR3 reads CATSDSGTGRTDTQYF. In DNA, the CDR3 is TGTGCCACCAGTGATTCCGGGACAGGACGCACAGATACGCAGTATTTT.

The chain combines TRBV28 with TRBJ2-1, with TRBD1 as a possible D gene (7 bases). The germline CDR1 and CDR2 sequences are MDHEN and SYDVKM. This CDR3 spans 18 amino acids. The ends were cut back, 3 bases at V and 0 bases at J, with 18 bases in the middle. Here the CDR3 DNA reads TGTGCCAGCAGTTTCCCCTCTCAGGGGGGTTCCTCCTACAATGAGCAGTTCTTC. Translating it yields CASSFPSQGGSSYNEQFF. Drawing the rest from reference TRBV28 and TRBJ2-1, the complete variable domain is DVKVTQSSRYLVKRTGEKVFLECVQDMDHENMFWYRQDPGLGLRLIYFSYDVKMKEKGDIPEGYSVSREKKERFSLILESASTNQTSMYLCASSFPSQGGSSYNEQFFGPGTRLTVL.

The chain employs TRBV4-2 and TRBJ2-1; the match to TRBD2 covers 11 bases. V shed 2 bases and J 6 bases; nucleotides not matched to a gene: 9. The length of the CDR3 is 17 residues. Looked up from germline, CDR1 is LGHNA and CDR2 is YNFKEQ. CDR3 sequence reads: CASSQLLAGGPINEQFF. In DNA, the CDR3 is TGTGCCAGCAGCCAACTTCTAGCGGGAGGACCTATCAATGAGCAGTTCTTC.

The CDR3 region is CASSPGQGTQAFF. In DNA, the CDR3 is TGTGCCAGCAGTCCGGGACAGGGGACTCAAGCTTTCTTT. V usage is TRBV12-3 or TRBV12-4 and J usage is TRBJ1-1; 10 bases map to TRBD1. This CDR3 region has 13 residues. V was pared by 5 bases and J by 9 bases, with 6 bases of the junction left unmatched.

The chain combines TRBV6-2 or TRBV6-3 with TRBJ2-7; 7 positions match TRBD2. This CDR3 contains 14 residues. J was trimmed by 5 bases and V by 4 bases; bases with no gene match: 8. Germline V gene lookup returns CDR1 MNHEY and CDR2 SVGEGT. The CDR3 bases are TGTGCCAGCAGTTTTGGGGAGGGCCTGGACGAGCAGTACTTC. Translated, it gives CASSFGEGLDEQYF.

The count of this clone is one. The chain links TRBV27 to TRBJ2-3; D remains unclear. CDR3 length: 16 residues. Trimming removed 5 bases from V and 0 bases from J, with 15 bases in between. Germline CDR1 MNHEY, CDR2 SMNVEV (reference sequence). The CDR3 sequence is CASSHNPLASTDTQYF. The CDR3 nucleotides read TGTGCCAGCAGTCACAATCCTCTCGCCAGCACAGATACGCAGTATTTT.

The chain joins TRBV5-6 to TRBJ2-7; a weak D match, TRBD2 (5 bases). The CDR3 consists of 14 residues. Germline V gene data show CDR1 as SGHDT and CDR2 as YYEEEE. Trimming shortened V by 4 bases and J by 5 bases, and 16 bases separated the two germline ends. CDR3 sequence reads: CASSLKAGIHEQYF. The CDR3 nucleotides are TGTGCCAGCAGCCTCAAGGCCGGGATCCACGAGCAGTACTTC.

The genes are TRBV29-1 and TRBJ2-1, with D perhaps matching TRBD1 (6 bases). This CDR3 is 15 amino acids long. The V gene lost 3 bases and the J gene lost 7 bases, with 19 bases spanning the gap. The germline gives CDR1 SQVTM, CDR2 ANQGSEA. CDR3 DNA: TGCAGCGTTGAGGGGCTAGCCTTAAGGGGGAATGAGCAGTTCTTC. This translates into CSVEGLALRGNEQFF.

The V and J genes are TRBV27 and TRBJ2-1, with a tentative D call TRBD2 (6 bases). The CDR3 is 13 residues long. V was cut by 5 bases and J by 6 bases, with 11 bases left in between. Germline V lookup: CDR1 MNHEY, CDR2 SMNVEV (reference sequence). This CDR3 is CASSRLGGNEQFF. For the CDR3, the DNA is TGTGCCAGCAGTCGGCTGGGGGGCAATGAGCAGTTCTTC.

CDR3: CASSPPTSGSGTEQFF. The CDR3 nucleotides are TGTGCCAGCTCACCACCGACTAGCGGGAGTGGGACTGAGCAGTTCTTC. This sequence joins TRBV18 and TRBJ2-1, with 12 bases aligning to TRBD2. Germline assignment: CDR1 KGHSH and CDR2 LQKENI. The CDR3 spans 16 residues. Trimming removed 0 bases from V and 9 bases from J; junction bases left unmatched: 6.

The sample holds one count of this clone. This rearrangement joins TRBV3-1 (or the pseudogene TRBV3-2) to TRBJ2-7; 12 bases align to TRBD2. The CDR3 is made up of 15 amino acids. V was pared by 2 bases and J by 4 bases, with 3 bases of the junction left unmatched. Per germline, CDR1 LGHDT and CDR2 YNNKEL (reference sequence). CDR3 sequence: CASSQTLAGGYEQYF. The CDR3 region has the DNA TGTGCCAGCAGCCAAACGCTAGCGGGAGGGTACGAGCAGTACTTC.

The chain links TRBV7-6 to TRBJ2-1, with 12 positions matching TRBD2. Germline CDR1 reads SGHVS; CDR2 reads FNYEAQ. This CDR3 is built from 17 residues. V lost 5 bases to trimming and J lost 7 bases; unmatched junction nucleotides: 12. CDR3 protein: CASSPSSTSGRTNEQFF. The CDR3 nucleotides read TGTGCCAGCAGCCCGTCCTCGACTAGCGGGAGAACGAATGAGCAGTTCTTC.

This chain uses TRBV28 with TRBJ2-7; the D is unclear. The germline V and J ends were trimmed by 1 base and 1 base, with 5 bases remaining between them. Germline V gene lookup returns CDR1 MDHEN and CDR2 SYDVKM. The CDR3 has 13 residues. The CDR3 nucleotides are TGTGCCAGCAGTTTATCGAGGTCCTACGAGCAGTACTTC. It specifies CASSLSRSYEQYF.